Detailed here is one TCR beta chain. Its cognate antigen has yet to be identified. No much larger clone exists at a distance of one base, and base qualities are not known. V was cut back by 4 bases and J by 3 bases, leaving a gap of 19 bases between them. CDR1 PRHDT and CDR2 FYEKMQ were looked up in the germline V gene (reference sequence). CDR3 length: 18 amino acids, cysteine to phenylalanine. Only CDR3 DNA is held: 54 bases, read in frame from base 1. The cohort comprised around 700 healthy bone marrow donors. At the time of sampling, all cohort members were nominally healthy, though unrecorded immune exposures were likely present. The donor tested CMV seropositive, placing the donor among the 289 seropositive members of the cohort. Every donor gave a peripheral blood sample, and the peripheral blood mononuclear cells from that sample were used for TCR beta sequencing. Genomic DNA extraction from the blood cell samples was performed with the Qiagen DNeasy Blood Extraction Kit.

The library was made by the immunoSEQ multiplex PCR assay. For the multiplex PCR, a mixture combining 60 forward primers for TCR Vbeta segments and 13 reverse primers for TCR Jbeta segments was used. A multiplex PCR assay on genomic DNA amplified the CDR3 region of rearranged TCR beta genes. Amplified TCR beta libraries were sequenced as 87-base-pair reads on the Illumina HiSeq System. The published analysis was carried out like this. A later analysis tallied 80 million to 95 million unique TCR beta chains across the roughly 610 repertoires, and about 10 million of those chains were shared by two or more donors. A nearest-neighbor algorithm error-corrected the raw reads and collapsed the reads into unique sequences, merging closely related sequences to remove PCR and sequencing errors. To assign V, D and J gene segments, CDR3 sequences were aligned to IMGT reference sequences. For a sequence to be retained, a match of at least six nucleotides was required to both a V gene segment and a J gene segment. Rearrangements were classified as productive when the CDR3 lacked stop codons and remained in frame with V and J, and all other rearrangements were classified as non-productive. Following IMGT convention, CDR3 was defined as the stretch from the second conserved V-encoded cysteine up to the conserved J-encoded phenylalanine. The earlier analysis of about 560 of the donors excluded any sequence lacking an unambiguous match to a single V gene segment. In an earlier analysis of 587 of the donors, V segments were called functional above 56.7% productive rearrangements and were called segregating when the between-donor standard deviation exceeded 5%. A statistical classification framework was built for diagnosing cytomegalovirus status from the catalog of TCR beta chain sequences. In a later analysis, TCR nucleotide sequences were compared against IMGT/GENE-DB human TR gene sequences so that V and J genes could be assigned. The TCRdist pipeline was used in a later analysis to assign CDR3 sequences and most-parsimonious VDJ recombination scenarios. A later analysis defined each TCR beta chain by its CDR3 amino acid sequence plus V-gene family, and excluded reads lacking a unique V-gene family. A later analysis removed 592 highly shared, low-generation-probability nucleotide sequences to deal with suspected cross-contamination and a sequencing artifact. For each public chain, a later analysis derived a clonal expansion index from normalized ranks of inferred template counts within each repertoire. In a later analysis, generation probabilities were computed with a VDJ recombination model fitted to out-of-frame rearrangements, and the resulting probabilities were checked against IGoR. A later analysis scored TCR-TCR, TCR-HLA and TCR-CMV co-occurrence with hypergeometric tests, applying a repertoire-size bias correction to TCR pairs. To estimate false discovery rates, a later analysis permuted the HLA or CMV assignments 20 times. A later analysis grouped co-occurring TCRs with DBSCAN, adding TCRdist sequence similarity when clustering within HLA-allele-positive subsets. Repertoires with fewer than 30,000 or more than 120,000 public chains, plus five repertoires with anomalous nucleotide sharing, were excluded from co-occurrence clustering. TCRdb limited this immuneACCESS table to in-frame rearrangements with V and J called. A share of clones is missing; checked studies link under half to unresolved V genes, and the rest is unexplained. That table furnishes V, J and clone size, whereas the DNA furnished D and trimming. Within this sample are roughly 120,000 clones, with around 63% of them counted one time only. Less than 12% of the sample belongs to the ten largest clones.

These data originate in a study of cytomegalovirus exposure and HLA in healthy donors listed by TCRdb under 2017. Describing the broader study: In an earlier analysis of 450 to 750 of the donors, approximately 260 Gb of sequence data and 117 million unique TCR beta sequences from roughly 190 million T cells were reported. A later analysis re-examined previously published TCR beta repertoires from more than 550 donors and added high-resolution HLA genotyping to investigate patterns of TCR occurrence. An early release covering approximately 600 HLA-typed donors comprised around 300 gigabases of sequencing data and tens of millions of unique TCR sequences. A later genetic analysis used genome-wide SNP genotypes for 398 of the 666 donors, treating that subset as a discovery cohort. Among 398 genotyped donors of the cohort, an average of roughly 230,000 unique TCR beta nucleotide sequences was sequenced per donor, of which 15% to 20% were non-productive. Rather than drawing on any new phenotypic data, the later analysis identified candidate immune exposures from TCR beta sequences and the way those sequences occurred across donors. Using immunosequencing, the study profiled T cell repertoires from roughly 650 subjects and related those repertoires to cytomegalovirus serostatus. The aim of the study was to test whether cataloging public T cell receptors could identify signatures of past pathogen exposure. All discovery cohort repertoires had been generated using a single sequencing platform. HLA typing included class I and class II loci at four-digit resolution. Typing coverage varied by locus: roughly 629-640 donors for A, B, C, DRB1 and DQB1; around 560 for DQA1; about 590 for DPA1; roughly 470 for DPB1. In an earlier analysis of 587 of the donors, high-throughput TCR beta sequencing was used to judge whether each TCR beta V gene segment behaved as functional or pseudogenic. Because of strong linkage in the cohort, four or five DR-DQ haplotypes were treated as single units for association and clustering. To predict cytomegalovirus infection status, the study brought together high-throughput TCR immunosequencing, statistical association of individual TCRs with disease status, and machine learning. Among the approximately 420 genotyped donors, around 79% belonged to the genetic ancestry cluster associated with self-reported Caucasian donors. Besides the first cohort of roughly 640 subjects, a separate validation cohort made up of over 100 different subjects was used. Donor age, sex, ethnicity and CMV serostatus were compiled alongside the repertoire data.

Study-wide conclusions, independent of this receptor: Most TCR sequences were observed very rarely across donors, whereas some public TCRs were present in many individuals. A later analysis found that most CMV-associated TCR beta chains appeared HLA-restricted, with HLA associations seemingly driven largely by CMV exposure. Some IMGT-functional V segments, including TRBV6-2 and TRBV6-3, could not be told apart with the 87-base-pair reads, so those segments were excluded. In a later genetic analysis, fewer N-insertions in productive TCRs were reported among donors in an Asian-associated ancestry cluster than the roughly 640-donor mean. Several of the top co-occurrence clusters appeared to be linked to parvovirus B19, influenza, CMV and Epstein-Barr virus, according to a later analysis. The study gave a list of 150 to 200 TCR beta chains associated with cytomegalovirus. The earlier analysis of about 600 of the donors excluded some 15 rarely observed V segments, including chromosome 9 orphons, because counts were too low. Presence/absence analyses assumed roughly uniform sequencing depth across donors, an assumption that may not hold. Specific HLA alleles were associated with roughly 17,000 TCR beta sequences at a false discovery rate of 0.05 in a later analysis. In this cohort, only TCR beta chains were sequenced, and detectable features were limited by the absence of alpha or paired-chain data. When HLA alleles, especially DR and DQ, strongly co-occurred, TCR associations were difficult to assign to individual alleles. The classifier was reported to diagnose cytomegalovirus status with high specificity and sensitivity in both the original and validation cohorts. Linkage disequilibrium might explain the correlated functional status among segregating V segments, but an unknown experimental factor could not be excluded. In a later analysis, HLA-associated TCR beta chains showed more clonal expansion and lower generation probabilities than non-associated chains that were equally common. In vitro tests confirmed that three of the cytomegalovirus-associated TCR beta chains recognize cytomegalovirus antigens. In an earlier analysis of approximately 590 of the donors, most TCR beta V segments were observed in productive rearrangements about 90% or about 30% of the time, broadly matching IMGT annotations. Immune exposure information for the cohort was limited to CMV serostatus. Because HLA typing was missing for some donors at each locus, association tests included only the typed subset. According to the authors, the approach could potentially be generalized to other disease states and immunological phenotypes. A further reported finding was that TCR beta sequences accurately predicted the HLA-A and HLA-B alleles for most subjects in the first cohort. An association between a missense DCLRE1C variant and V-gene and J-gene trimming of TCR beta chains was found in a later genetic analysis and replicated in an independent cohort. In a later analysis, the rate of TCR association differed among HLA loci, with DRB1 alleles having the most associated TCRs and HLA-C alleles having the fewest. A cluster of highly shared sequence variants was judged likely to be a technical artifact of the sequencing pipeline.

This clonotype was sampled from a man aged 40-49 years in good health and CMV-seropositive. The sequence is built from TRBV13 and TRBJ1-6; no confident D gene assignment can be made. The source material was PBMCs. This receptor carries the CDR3 CASSSRWTDEGYNSPLHF. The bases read TGTGCCAGCAGCTCCCGCTGGACCGATGAGGGCTATAATTCACCCCTCCACTTT. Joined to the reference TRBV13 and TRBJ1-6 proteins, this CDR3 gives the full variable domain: AAGVIQSPRHLIKEKRETATLKCYPIPRHDTVYWYQQGPGQDPQFLISFYEKMQSDKGSIPDRFSAQQFSDYHSELNMSSLELGDSALYFCASSSRWTDEGYNSPLHFGNGTRLTVT.